These 32 T cell receptor beta chains share one sample of origin, sequenced in a study of blood T cell repertoires in COVID-19. Using immunoSEQ multiplex PCR, the repertoire was profiled, and TCRdb retains in-frame clones only, with some absent. The repertoire holds about 240,000 clones, with less than 90% as singletons. The material sequenced was peripheral blood. The receptors derive from a man aged 55-75 years with acute or convalescent COVID-19.

J is TRBJ2-1 and V is TRBV29-1; 7 nucleotides match TRBD1. This CDR3 is built from 14 residues. Germline V gene lookup returns CDR1 SQVTM and CDR2 ANQGSEA. Trimming removed 5 bases from V and 6 bases from J; junction bases left unmatched: 10. The CDR3 spells CSVKLRQGSNEQFF. CDR3 nucleotide sequence: TGCAGCGTTAAACTTAGACAGGGTTCCAATGAGCAGTTCTTC.

The V and J genes are TRBV5-4 and TRBJ2-7; D might be TRBD2 (5 bases). CDR3 length: 14 amino acids. From germline, CDR1 is SGHNT and CDR2 YYREEE (reference sequence). V lost 4 bases, J lost 4 bases, and 15 bases lay in between. The CDR3 reads CASSTQLGGYEQYF. Written as DNA, the CDR3 is TGTGCCAGCAGCACTCAGCTCGGAGGTTACGAGCAGTACTTC.

The chain carries TRBV27 and TRBJ1-4; D possibly corresponds to TRBD1 (6 bases). Germline V gene data show CDR1 as MNHEY and CDR2 as SMNVEV (reference sequence). The CDR3 is 16 amino acids. V lost 1 base, J lost 0 bases, and 9 bases lay in between. The CDR3 sequence: CASSLFWGPTNEKLFF. As DNA, the CDR3 is TGTGCCAGCAGTTTATTCTGGGGGCCAACTAATGAAAAACTGTTTTTT.

The chain employs TRBV19 and TRBJ2-7, with D possibly matching TRBD1 (6 bases). Germline assignment: CDR1 LNHDA and CDR2 SQIVND (reference sequence). The CDR3 contains 13 residues. V shed 5 bases and J shed 1 base, with 9 bases lying between them. The CDR3 reads CASSVQGSYEQYF. DNA of the CDR3: TGTGCCAGTAGTGTCCAGGGGTCCTACGAGCAGTACTTC.

The chain recombines TRBV9 with TRBJ1-2, with 10 bases matching TRBD1. The CDR3 has 15 residues. Trimming at V came to 4 bases and at J to 5 bases, leaving 8 bases not matched to a gene. Germline V gene sequence: CDR1 SGDLS, CDR2 YYNGEE. In DNA, the CDR3 is TGTGCCAGCAGCTCCCGGGACAGGGGCGGGTATGGCTACACCTTC. Translation gives CASSSRDRGGYGYTF.

This chain connects TRBV19 to TRBJ1-4; D gene uncertain. CDR1 is LNHDA and CDR2 is SQIVND in the germline V gene (reference sequence). V lost 6 bases and J lost 8, with 16 bases in between. The CDR3 totals 14 residues. In DNA, the CDR3 is TGTGCCAGTAGCTGGGTCGGGGTTCGGGAAAAACTGTTTTTT. Translated, it gives CASSWVGVREKLFF.

The V call is TRBV3-1 (or the pseudogene TRBV3-2), the J call TRBJ1-2; D uncertain. This CDR3 spans 15 amino acids. Trimming took 2 bases from V and 4 from J, leaving 14 bases between them. CDR1 is LGHDT, CDR2 YNNKEL, per germline (reference sequence). CDR3 sequence: CASSQNGDLPYGYTF. The CDR3 DNA is TGTGCCAGCAGCCAAAACGGGGATCTTCCCTATGGCTACACCTTC.

The chain joins TRBV3-1 (or the pseudogene TRBV3-2) to TRBJ1-2; 7 bases line up with TRBD1. The CDR3 contains 15 residues. V was clipped by 4 bases and J by 4 bases; unmatched bases: 9. Germline CDR1 and CDR2: LGHDT and YNNKEL (reference sequence). CDR3 in amino acids: CASSRDGQVLYGYTF. CDR3 DNA: TGTGCCAGCAGCCGAGACGGACAGGTCCTCTATGGCTACACCTTC.

V gene TRBV6-5 combines with J gene TRBJ1-3; the D is unclear. Germline CDR1 and CDR2: MNHEY and SVGAGI. V was shortened by 9 bases and J by 0 bases, with 12 bases between the two germline ends. There are 14 residues in the CDR3. CDR3 amino acids: CASTQRSSGNTIYF. CDR3 sequence (DNA): TGTGCCAGTACTCAACGGAGCTCTGGAAACACCATATATTTT.

The V and J genes are TRBV25-1 and TRBJ2-1, with D maybe TRBD1 (6 bases). This CDR3 contains 14 residues. Trimming took 7 bases from V and 10 from J, leaving 20 bases between them. Per the germline V gene, CDR1 is MGHDK and CDR2 is SYGVNS. This CDR3 reads CASIRSTGAQEQFF. In nucleotides, the CDR3 is TGTGCCAGCATTCGTTCGACAGGCGCTCAGGAGCAGTTCTTC.

The chain uses TRBV28 and TRBJ2-7, with 8 bases that match TRBD2. The CDR3 is 16 residues long. After removal of 8 bases from V and 0 bases from J, the junction contained 12 bases not matched to a gene. In germline, CDR1 is MDHEN, CDR2 SYDVKM. The CDR3 sequence: CASVLSGGSSSYEQYF. The CDR3 DNA is TGTGCCAGCGTTCTTTCGGGGGGGTCGAGCTCCTACGAGCAGTACTTC. The complete variable domain, with remaining parts taken from reference TRBV28 and TRBJ2-7, reads DVKVTQSSRYLVKRTGEKVFLECVQDMDHENMFWYRQDPGLGLRLIYFSYDVKMKEKGDIPEGYSVSREKKERFSLILESASTNQTSMYLCASVLSGGSSSYEQYFGPGTRLTVT.

The gene calls are TRBV6-1 and TRBJ1-5; weak D call: TRBD1 (5 bases). The V and J ends lost 2 bases and 1 base respectively, with 12 bases between them. The CDR3 is made up of 16 amino acids. CDR1 and CDR2 (germline): MNHNS, SASEGT. The CDR3 sequence is CASSEWVQASNQPQHF. CDR3 DNA sequence: TGTGCCAGCAGTGAATGGGTACAGGCGAGCAATCAGCCCCAGCATTTT.

In this sample, this clone turned up once. The V call is TRBV7-6, the J call TRBJ1-6; a possible D gene is TRBD1 (6 bases). Germline V gene data show CDR1 as SGHVS and CDR2 as FNYEAQ. The length of the CDR3 is 14 residues. The ends were cut back, 4 bases at V and 6 bases at J, with 10 bases in the middle. Here the CDR3 DNA reads TGTGCCAGCAGCTCAGTAGGGGGTAATTCACCCCTCCACTTT. Its translation: CASSSVGGNSPLHF. Supplemented by reference TRBV7-6 and TRBJ1-6, the full variable domain reads GAGVSQSPRYKVTKRGQDVALRCDPISGHVSLYWYRQALGQGPEFLTYFNYEAQQDKSGLPNDRFSAERPEGSISTLTIQRTEQRDSAMYRCASSSVGGNSPLHFGNGTRLTVT.

The rearrangement links TRBV11-2 to TRBJ2-7; D may be TRBD2 (5 bases). V was shortened by 4 bases and J by 2 bases, with 12 bases between the two germline ends. The CDR3 extends over 14 amino acids. CDR1 and CDR2 (germline): SGHAT, FQNNGV. For the CDR3, the DNA is TGTGCCAGCAGCTGGGGTTCGACTACCTACGAGCAGTACTTC. This gives the protein CASSWGSTTYEQYF.

The chain recombines TRBV7-2 with TRBJ2-4; the match to TRBD2 covers 14 bases. From germline, CDR1 is SGHTA and CDR2 FQGNSA. V shed 5 bases, J shed 1 base, and the junction held 1 base outside the gene matches. CDR3 length: 16 residues. DNA of the CDR3: TGTGCCAGCAGCAGGACTAGCGGGGGGGCCAAAAACATTCAGTACTTC. This encodes CASSRTSGGAKNIQYF.

This clone was observed a handful of times. The V gene is TRBV3-1 (or the pseudogene TRBV3-2), the J gene TRBJ2-7; unclear D gene. CDR1 is LGHDT, CDR2 YNNKEL, per germline (reference sequence). V was clipped by 2 bases and J by 3 bases, with 8 bases between them. This CDR3 comprises 13 residues. CDR3 DNA sequence: TGTGCCAGCAGCCAACCCCCTTTCTACGAGCAGTACTTC. Translated, it gives CASSQPPFYEQYF.

Only one count was recorded for this clone. The genes are TRBV7-3 and TRBJ2-3; TRBD2 aligns across 12 bases. Germline CDR1 reads SGHTA; CDR2 reads FQGTGA. Germline trimming cut 4 bases from V and 5 bases from J; bases unmatched to any gene: 7. This CDR3 region has 16 residues. The CDR3, as DNA: TGTGCCAGCAGCTCGAGACTAGCGGGAGTTGTAGATACGCAGTATTTT. Amino acid sequence: CASSSRLAGVVDTQYF. The entire variable domain, with the rest obtained from reference TRBV7-3 and TRBJ2-3, is as follows: GAGVSQTPSNKVTEKGKYVELRCDPISGHTALYWYRQSLGQGPEFLIYFQGTGAADDSGLPNDRFFAVRPEGSVSTLKIQRTERGDSAVYLCASSSRLAGVVDTQYFGPGTRLTVL.

The chain has TRBV18 and TRBJ1-2, with D possibly being TRBD1 (5 bases). CDR1 is KGHSH and CDR2 is LQKENI in the germline V gene. The V end lost 3 bases, the J end lost 1 base, and 18 bases lay between the germline ends. The CDR3 length is 17 residues. CDR3 amino acids: CASSPFGGTDNNYGYTF. The CDR3 coding sequence is TGTGCCAGCTCACCTTTCGGGGGGACGGATAATAACTATGGCTACACCTTC. The full variable domain, in which reference TRBV18 and TRBJ1-2 provide the parts outside the CDR3, is NAGVMQNPRHLVRRRGQEARLRCSPMKGHSHVYWYRQLPEEGLKFMVYLQKENIIDESGMPKERFSAEFPKEGPSILRIQQVVRGDSAAYFCASSPFGGTDNNYGYTFGSGTRLTVV.

The chain employs TRBV9 and TRBJ2-3, with 9 bases fitting TRBD2. Germline V gene lookup returns CDR1 SGDLS and CDR2 YYNGEE. V lost 3 bases and J lost 5; bases outside the gene matches: 1. The CDR3 is 13 residues long. The CDR3 is CASSGLAEDTQYF. CDR3 DNA sequence: TGTGCCAGCAGCGGACTAGCGGAAGATACGCAGTATTTT. Full variable domain (missing parts from reference TRBV9 and TRBJ2-3): DSGVTQTPKHLITATGQRVTLRCSPRSGDLSVYWYQQSLDQGLQFLIQYYNGEERAKGNILERFSAQQFPDLHSELNLSSLELGDSALYFCASSGLAEDTQYFGPGTRLTVL.

The chain carries TRBV11-3 and TRBJ2-3, with D possibly matching TRBD1 (5 bases). CDR3 length equals 14 residues. Trimming cost V 1 base and J 4 bases, with 9 bases left between them. Germline CDR1 reads SGHNT; CDR2 reads YENEEA. CDR3 amino acids: CASSLGGGADTQYF. Written as DNA, the CDR3 is TGTGCCAGCAGCTTAGGGGGCGGAGCAGATACGCAGTATTTT.

A single count supports this clone. DNA for the CDR3: TGTGCCAGCAGAACGGGACAGAATTCACCCCTCCACTTT. Its protein is CASRTGQNSPLHF. This chain links TRBV12-3 or TRBV12-4 with TRBJ1-6, with 7 bases fitting TRBD1. The CDR3 is 13 amino acids. The trim removed 6 bases at V and 7 bases at J, leaving 3 bases unmatched.

This chain connects TRBV7-3 to TRBJ2-2, with D unclear. CDR1 is SGHTA, CDR2 FQGTGA, per germline. The V gene lost 4 bases and the J gene lost 0 bases, with 6 bases spanning the gap. The CDR3 runs 14 residues. CDR3 loop: CASSSDTNTGELFF. In DNA, the CDR3 is TGTGCCAGCAGCTCCGACACGAACACCGGGGAGCTGTTTTTT.

This chain connects TRBV14 to TRBJ1-2, with D possibly being TRBD1 (6 bases). This CDR3 has 16 residues. CDR1 is SGHDN, CDR2 FVKESK, per germline. Trimming left V 4 bases short and J 2 bases short, with 17 bases between. In DNA form, the CDR3 reads TGTGCCAGCAGCCTAAACCCGACAGGTGACAACTATGGCTACACCTTC. It codes for CASSLNPTGDNYGYTF.

This clone was seen only once. The chain uses TRBV5-4 and TRBJ2-1; 9 bases fit TRBD2. V shed 6 bases, J shed 0 bases, and the junction held 7 bases outside the gene matches. The V gene's germline CDR1 is SGHNT and CDR2 YYREEE (reference sequence). This CDR3 is 16 amino acids long. CDR3 coding DNA: TGTGCCAGCACCAATGCGGGGGGGAGCTCCTACAATGAGCAGTTCTTC. It specifies CASTNAGGSSYNEQFF.

The chain has TRBV27 and TRBJ2-7, with 8 bases that match TRBD1. Germline CDR1 is MNHEY and CDR2 is SMNVEV (reference sequence). CDR3 length: 17 amino acids. V shed 2 bases, J shed 0 bases, and the junction held 9 bases outside the gene matches. The CDR3, as DNA: TGTGCCAGCAGTTTAGTTGTCAGGGGGCGTCCCTCCTACGAGCAGTACTTC. Protein: CASSLVVRGRPSYEQYF.

The V and J genes are TRBV11-2 and TRBJ2-1; 7 nucleotides match TRBD1. The CDR3 runs to 16 residues. In germline, CDR1 is SGHAT, CDR2 FQNNGV. Trimming at V came to 7 bases and at J to 6 bases, leaving 15 bases not matched to a gene. The chain's CDR3 is CASKTITGAGINEQFF. CDR3 sequence (DNA): TGTGCCAGCAAGACAATTACAGGGGCCGGCATCAATGAGCAGTTCTTC.

J is TRBJ1-2 and V is TRBV24-1, with D possibly being TRBD1 (5 bases). V dropped 9 bases and J dropped 4 bases, with 14 bases sitting between them. Germline CDR1 KGHDR, CDR2 SFDVKD. The CDR3 is 13 residues long. For the CDR3, the DNA is TGTGCCACCGGTCGGGGGGACGGCTATGGCTACACCTTC. The encoded protein is CATGRGDGYGYTF.

This chain links TRBV18 with TRBJ2-2; D may be TRBD1 (5 bases). Trimming stripped 3 bases from V and 4 bases from J, with 12 bases between. CDR3 length equals 15 residues. Germline loops: CDR1 KGHSH, CDR2 LQKENI. The CDR3 DNA is TGTGCCAGCTCACCTCAGCAGGGAATCACCGGGGAGCTGTTTTTT. This gives the protein CASSPQQGITGELFF.

This clone was seen more than once but under ten times. This chain links TRBV9 with TRBJ2-1; 11 positions agree with TRBD2. V shed 0 bases and J 1 base; nucleotides not matched to a gene: 9. The CDR3 length is 19 residues. Germline V gene lookup returns CDR1 SGDLS and CDR2 YYNGEE. The CDR3 loop is CASSVVGLAAPWSYNEQFF. The CDR3 DNA reads as TGTGCCAGCAGCGTAGTGGGACTAGCGGCGCCGTGGTCCTACAATGAGCAGTTCTTC. Together with reference TRBV9 and TRBJ2-1, the CDR3 gives the full variable domain: DSGVTQTPKHLITATGQRVTLRCSPRSGDLSVYWYQQSLDQGLQFLIQYYNGEERAKGNILERFSAQQFPDLHSELNLSSLELGDSALYFCASSVVGLAAPWSYNEQFFGPGTRLTVL.

The gene calls are TRBV5-1 and TRBJ1-2; 8 bases map to TRBD1. The junction had 4 bases not matched to a gene; V was cut back by 0 bases and J by 3 bases. The CDR3 extends over 15 amino acids. Germline V gene data show CDR1 as SGHRS and CDR2 as YFSETQ. The CDR3 DNA reads TGCGCCAGCAGCTTGGTTCCAGGGGGCGACTATGGCTACACCTTC. This translates into CASSLVPGGDYGYTF.

V is TRBV27 and J is TRBJ2-7; 7 nucleotides line up with TRBD1. The CDR3 is 18 residues long. After removal of 5 bases from V and 5 bases from J, the junction contained 21 bases not matched to a gene. The germline gives CDR1 MNHEY, CDR2 SMNVEV (reference sequence). The CDR3 spells CASSNSKDVGTVHDEQYF. The DNA of the CDR3 is TGTGCCAGCAGTAACTCGAAGGACGTAGGGACAGTCCACGACGAGCAGTACTTC.

The chain carries TRBV5-4 and TRBJ2-1; weak D call: TRBD2 (6 bases). The CDR3 runs 15 residues. CDR1 and CDR2 (germline): SGHNT, YYREEE (reference sequence). V lost 2 bases and J 8 bases, leaving 17 bases between the germline ends. The CDR3 sequence is CASSFWGEFGDEQFF. In DNA, the CDR3 is TGTGCCAGCAGCTTCTGGGGGGAGTTCGGCGATGAGCAGTTCTTC.